This is a list of T cell receptor beta chains from one sample in a study of blood T cell repertoires in COVID-19. Only in-frame clones appear in the TCRdb table, and some are missing; sequencing was by immunoSEQ multiplex PCR. The sample includes under 110,000 clones, roughly 92% of them seen just once. The sample taken for sequencing was peripheral blood. The source of these receptors is a man aged 45 to 65 with active COVID-19. Each CDR3 is given without its conserved first and last residue.

v_gene | CDR3aa
TRBV10-3 | AIGARGQGGANVLT
TRBV3-1/TRBV3-2 | ASSPQKDRGGQETQY
TRBV19 | ASSNLAGGNTGELF
TRBV7-2 | ASTSSDRDWTNEKLF
TRBV6-4 | ASSLLAGGGNTQY
TRBV28 | ASSRPPQSVWNEQF
TRBV2 | ASSGRETSMNTQY
TRBV5-6 | ASSQYPGQGNYGYT
TRBV3-1/TRBV3-2 | ASSQGGGASGEQY
TRBV3-1/TRBV3-2 | ASSQRGQPQH
TRBV5-1 | ASSLEGGQGSAEAF
TRBV19 | ASSISRDSQPQH
TRBV19 | ASNQNGYEQY
TRBV7-9 | ASSSGQHTEAF
TRBV10-3 | AISGGREGNNEQF
TRBV5-1 | ASSPSAGGVTDTQY